This is a list of T cell receptor beta chains from one sample in a study of blood T cells in healthy people across ages. TCRdb used MiXCR to reprocess the 5' RACE reads, holding one entry per CDR3 protein. The table lists around 1,600,000 distinct CDR3 sequences, roughly two fifths of them singletons. The sequencing sample was made of blood. Source of these receptors: a young woman in good health. CDR3s include the opening cysteine and the closing phenylalanine or tryptophan. A D gene is named only where the DNA matches it firmly. Not every row has a clone size; where given, it reads once, few, many or a size class.

D gene,clone size,V gene,J gene,CDR3 DNA,CDR3 protein
TRBD2,NA,TRBV6-5,TRBJ2-7,TGTGCCAGCAGCCGTCGAGCGGGGACCTACAATGAGCAGTACTTC,CASSRRAGTYNEQYF
NA,NA,TRBV6-2/TRBV6-3,TRBJ2-1,TGTGCCAGCAGTTACTCCACAGTGCCCCCCTACAATGAGCAGTTCTTC,CASSYSTVPPYNEQFF
TRBD2,NA,TRBV20-1,TRBJ2-3,TGCAGTGCTAGATCCCCAGCGGGAGTGTTAGATACGCAGTATTTT,CSARSPAGVLDTQYF
NA,NA,TRBV30,TRBJ2-5,TGTGCCTGGAACTCAGGGTTCATCCAAGAGACCCAGTACTTC,CAWNSGFIQETQYF
NA,NA,TRBV21-1,TRBJ2-3,TGTGCCAGCAGTAGGTGGGAGCGCATGCCCGATACGCAGTATTTT,CASSRWERMPDTQYF
NA,NA,TRBV30,TRBJ1-2,TGTGCCTGGACTTTAGGACAGAACTATGGCTACACCTTC,CAWTLGQNYGYTF
NA,few,TRBV12-5,TRBJ1-2,TGTGCTAGTGGTTTGGGACTGATCTATGGCTACACCTTC,CASGLGLIYGYTF
TRBD2,NA,TRBV2,TRBJ2-2,TGTGCCAGCAGTGAAGCGCCTACTAGCGGCTCTTACACCGGGGAGCTGTTTTTT,CASSEAPTSGSYTGELFF
NA,NA,TRBV9,TRBJ2-6,TGTGCCAGCAGCGACCTCGAGACCGGTTCTGGGGCCAACGTCCTGACTTTC,CASSDLETGSGANVLTF
TRBD1,few,TRBV2,TRBJ1-2,TGTGCCAGCAAAGGGACAGGGTTGGATGGCTACACCTTC,CASKGTGLDGYTF
NA,NA,TRBV3-1,TRBJ2-1,TGTGCCAGCAGCCGAAGTGCGGGGAGGAATGAGCAGTTCTTC,CASSRSAGRNEQFF
TRBD1,few,TRBV5-1,TRBJ2-5,TGCGCCAGCAGCCAGGGACAGGCGTCAATGGAGACCCAGTACTTC,CASSQGQASMETQYF
NA,few,TRBV20-1,TRBJ2-3,TGCAGTGCTAGAGAAGGGGGAACTAGTACAGATACGCAGTATTTT,CSAREGGTSTDTQYF
TRBD1,NA,TRBV15,TRBJ1-1,TGTGCCACGCAGCCGAGACAGGGGAGAACTGAAGCTTTCTTT,CATQPRQGRTEAFF
NA,NA,TRBV9,TRBJ2-7,TGTGCCAGCAGCGTAGAAGGGAATTATCCCTCCTACGAGCAGTACTTC,CASSVEGNYPSYEQYF
TRBD2,NA,TRBV28,TRBJ2-1,TGTGCCAGCAGCAGCGGGAGTATGGGTGAGCAGTTCTTC,CASSSGSMGEQFF
NA,NA,TRBV6-2/TRBV6-3,TRBJ2-3,TGTGCCAGCAGTAGAACAGGGCGGCGGGCAGATACGCAGTATTTT,CASSRTGRRADTQYF
NA,NA,TRBV4-3,TRBJ2-1,TGCGCCAGCAGCCAGGGCCGGCTAGCGCGGAACAATGAGCAGTTCTTC,CASSQGRLARNNEQFF
TRBD2,NA,TRBV5-1,TRBJ2-5,TGCGCCAGCCAGACTAGCGGGGGTGAGACCCAGTACTTC,CASQTSGGETQYF
NA,once,TRBV5-6,TRBJ1-6,TGTGCCAGCAGCTTGTATCACAGTACGGCGACCCTCCACTTT,CASSLYHSTATLHF
NA,few,TRBV27,TRBJ2-7,TGTGCCAGCAGTGACCAGCCCACCTACGAGCAGTACTTC,CASSDQPTYEQYF
NA,few,TRBV12-3/TRBV12-4,TRBJ2-3,TGTGCCAGCAGTTCGAAGAGGGGGGGCCCTCCAGCGCAGTATTTT,CASSSKRGGPPAQYF
NA,NA,TRBV7-2,TRBJ2-3,TGTGCCAGCAGCCGGACAAGTAGCACAGATATGCAGTATTTT,CASSRTSSTDMQYF
TRBD2,few,TRBV4-1,TRBJ2-3,TGCGCCAGCAGCCATCTATTAGCGGGTTTTAGCACAGATACGCAGTATTTT,CASSHLLAGFSTDTQYF
NA,once,TRBV7-3,TRBJ2-3,TGTGCCAGCAGCTTAGATAGCCCCCAAGATACGCAGTATTTT,CASSLDSPQDTQYF
TRBD2,NA,TRBV20-1,TRBJ2-1,TGCAGTGCTAGACGGCTAGCGGGAAGCTCCTACAATGAGCAGTTCTTC,CSARRLAGSSYNEQFF
NA,NA,TRBV12-3/TRBV12-4,TRBJ1-5,TGTGCCAGCAGTTTAGCGCCACAGGGTTTTTATAAGCGGGGCAATCAGCCCCAGCATTTT,CASSLAPQGFYKRGNQPQHF
TRBD1,NA,TRBV20-1,TRBJ2-7,TGCAGTGCTAGTGGGGACAGACTTCCCTACGAGCAGTACTTC,CSASGDRLPYEQYF
NA,few,TRBV28,TRBJ1-1,TGTGCCAGCAAGACATTGAACACTGAAGCTTTCTTT,CASKTLNTEAFF
NA,NA,TRBV4-1,TRBJ2-7,TGCGCCAGCAGCCAAGTACCCAGGAGGGGCGGGGACGAGCAGTACTTC,CASSQVPRRGGDEQYF
NA,once,TRBV12-3/TRBV12-4,TRBJ1-2,TGTGCCAGCAGTCTACGAGTCTTAAACTATGGCTACACCTTC,CASSLRVLNYGYTF
TRBD1,few,TRBV20-1,TRBJ1-4,TGCAGTGCTACCCGGACAGGGCTTGAAAAACTGTTTTTT,CSATRTGLEKLFF
NA,few,TRBV6-5,TRBJ1-2,TGTGCCAGCAGTTACTCGATGGCTCCGCAGAACTATGGCTACACCTTC,CASSYSMAPQNYGYTF
TRBD2,NA,TRBV20-1,TRBJ2-1,TGCAGTGCTAGAGAACTAGCGGGAGGGCCGAATGAGCAGTTCTTC,CSARELAGGPNEQFF
TRBD1,NA,TRBV20-1,TRBJ1-3,TGCAGTGTTGTACCGGGACAGTCGAACACCATATATTTT,CSVVPGQSNTIYF
NA,few,TRBV9,TRBJ2-3,TGTGCCAGCAGCGCTTCTAGGGGCACAGATACGCAGTATTTT,CASSASRGTDTQYF
NA,few,TRBV30,TRBJ2-1,TGTGCCTGGAGTGTATGGGGGGGCCACGCTGATGAGCAGTTCTTC,CAWSVWGGHADEQFF
NA,many,TRBV20-1,TRBJ2-3,TGCAGTGCTCTAGCGCCAGATACGCAGTATTTT,CSALAPDTQYF
NA,few,TRBV27,TRBJ1-1,TGTGCCAGCAGTTTATTACAGGGCCGTGAAGCTTTCTTT,CASSLLQGREAFF
NA,NA,TRBV7-9,TRBJ1-2,TGTGCCAGCAGTATCGCAGCCCCTCCCTATGGCTACACCTTC,CASSIAAPPYGYTF
NA,NA,TRBV12-3/TRBV12-4,TRBJ1-5,TGTGCCAGCAGCAATCGGGCAGCACATAGCAATCAGCCCCAGCATTTT,CASSNRAAHSNQPQHF
TRBD1,NA,TRBV10-3,TRBJ1-1,TGTGCCAGCAGGGGGTTCGGGCACACTGAAGCTTTCTTT,CASRGFGHTEAFF